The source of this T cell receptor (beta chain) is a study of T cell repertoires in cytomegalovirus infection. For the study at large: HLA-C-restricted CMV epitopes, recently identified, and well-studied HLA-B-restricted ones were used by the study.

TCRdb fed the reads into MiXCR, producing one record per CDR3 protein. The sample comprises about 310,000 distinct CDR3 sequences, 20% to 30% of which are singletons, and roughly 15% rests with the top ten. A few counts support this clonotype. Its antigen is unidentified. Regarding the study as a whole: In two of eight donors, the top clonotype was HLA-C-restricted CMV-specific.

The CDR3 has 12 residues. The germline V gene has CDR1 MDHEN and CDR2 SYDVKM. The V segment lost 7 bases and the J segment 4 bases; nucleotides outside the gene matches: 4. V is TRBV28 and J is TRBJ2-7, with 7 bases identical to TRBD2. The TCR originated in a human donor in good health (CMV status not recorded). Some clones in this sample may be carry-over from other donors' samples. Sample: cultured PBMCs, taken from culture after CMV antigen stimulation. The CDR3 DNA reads TGTGCCAGCAACCAACTAGCGTACGAGCAGTACTTC. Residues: CASNQLAYEQYF.